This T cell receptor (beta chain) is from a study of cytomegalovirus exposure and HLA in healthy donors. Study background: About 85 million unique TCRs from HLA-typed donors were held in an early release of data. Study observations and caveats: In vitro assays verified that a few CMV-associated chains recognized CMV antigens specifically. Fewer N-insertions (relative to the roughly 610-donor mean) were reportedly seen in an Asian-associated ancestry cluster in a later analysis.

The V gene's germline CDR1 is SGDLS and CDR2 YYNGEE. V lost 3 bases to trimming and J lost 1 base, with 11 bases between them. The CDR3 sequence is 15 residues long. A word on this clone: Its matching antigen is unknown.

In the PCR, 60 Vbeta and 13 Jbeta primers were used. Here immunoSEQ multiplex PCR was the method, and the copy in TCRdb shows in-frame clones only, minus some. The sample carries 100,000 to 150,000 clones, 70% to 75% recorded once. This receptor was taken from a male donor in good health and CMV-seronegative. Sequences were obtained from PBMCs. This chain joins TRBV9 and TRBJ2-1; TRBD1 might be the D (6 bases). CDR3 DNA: TGTGCCAGCAGCGGAACCGGGACATCCTACAATGAGCAGTTCTTC. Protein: CASSGTGTSYNEQFF.